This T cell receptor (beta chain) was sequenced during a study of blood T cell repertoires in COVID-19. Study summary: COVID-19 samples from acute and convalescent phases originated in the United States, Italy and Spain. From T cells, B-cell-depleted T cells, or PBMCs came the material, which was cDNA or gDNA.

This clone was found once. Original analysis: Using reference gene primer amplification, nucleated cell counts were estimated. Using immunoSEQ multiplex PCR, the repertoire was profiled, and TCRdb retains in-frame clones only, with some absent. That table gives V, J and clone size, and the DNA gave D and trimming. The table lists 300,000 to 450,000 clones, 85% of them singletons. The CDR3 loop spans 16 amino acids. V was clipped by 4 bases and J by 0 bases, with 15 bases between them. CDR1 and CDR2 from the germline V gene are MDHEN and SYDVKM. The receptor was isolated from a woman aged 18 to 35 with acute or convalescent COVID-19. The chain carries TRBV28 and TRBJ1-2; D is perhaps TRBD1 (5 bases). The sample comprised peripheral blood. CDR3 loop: CASSSPGGVANYGYTF. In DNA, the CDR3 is TGTGCCAGCAGTTCCCCCGGGGGGGTGGCTAACTATGGCTACACCTTC.